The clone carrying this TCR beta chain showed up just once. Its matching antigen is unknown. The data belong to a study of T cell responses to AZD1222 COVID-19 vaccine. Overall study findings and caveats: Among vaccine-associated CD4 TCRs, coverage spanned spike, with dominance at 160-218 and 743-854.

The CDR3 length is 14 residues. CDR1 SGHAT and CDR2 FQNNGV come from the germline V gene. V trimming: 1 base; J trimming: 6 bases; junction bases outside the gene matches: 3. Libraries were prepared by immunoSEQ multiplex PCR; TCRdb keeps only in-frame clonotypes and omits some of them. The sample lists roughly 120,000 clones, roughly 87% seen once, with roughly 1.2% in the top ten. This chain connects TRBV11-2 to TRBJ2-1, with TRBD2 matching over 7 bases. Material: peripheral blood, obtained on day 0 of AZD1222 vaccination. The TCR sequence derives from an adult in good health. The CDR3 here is CASSLVLAVNEQFF. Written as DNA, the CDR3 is TGTGCCAGCAGCTTAGTCCTAGCGGTCAATGAGCAGTTCTTC.